Each of the 11 T cell receptor beta chains below was sequenced from the same sample in a study of cytomegalovirus exposure and HLA in healthy donors. The study ran its PCR with 60 Vbeta and 13 Jbeta primers. Measured with immunoSEQ multiplex PCR; TCRdb has only the in-frame clones, and not every one. Here the sample spans approximately 59,000 clones, about 78% being singletons. Sequencing input: PBMCs. The receptors stem from a girl between 5 and 17 years old in good health and CMV-seropositive.

The chain employs TRBV27 and TRBJ1-6; D not certain. CDR3 length equals 14 residues. CDR1 and CDR2 from the germline V gene are MNHEY and SMNVEV (reference sequence). V was pared by 3 bases and J by 6 bases, with 9 bases between. The CDR3 DNA follows: TGTGCCAGCAGTTTCGCGAGAGTTAATTCACCCCTCCACTTT. It specifies CASSFARVNSPLHF.

The rearrangement links TRBV28 to TRBJ2-3, with 8 bases fitting TRBD2. Germline lookup yields CDR1 MDHEN and CDR2 SYDVKM. This CDR3 region has 17 residues. With 5 bases clipped from V and 12 bases from J, the junction kept 22 bases outside the gene matches. The CDR3 loop is CASSPAIVSSSGPRQYF. CDR3 in DNA: TGTGCCAGCAGTCCAGCGATAGTAAGTTCTAGCGGGCCAAGACAGTATTTT.

V is TRBV29-1 and J is TRBJ2-7; D possibly corresponds to TRBD2 (8 bases). Germline loops: CDR1 SQVTM, CDR2 ANQGSEA. The V end was cut by 7 bases, the J end by 7 bases, with 17 bases between. The CDR3 has 12 amino acids. The CDR3 reads CSAGGTDYEQYF. The CDR3 DNA reads TGCAGCGCGGGAGGGACAGACTATGAGCAGTACTTC.

The chain carries TRBV4-1 and TRBJ1-2; 10 bases match TRBD1. The CDR3 is 17 residues long. J was trimmed by 6 bases and V by 1 base; bases with no gene match: 11. The germline V gene has CDR1 MGHRA and CDR2 YSYEKL. The CDR3 nucleotides read TGCGCCAGCAGCCAAGCGCTAACCGGGACAGGGGAACATGGCTACACCTTC. Its translation is CASSQALTGTGEHGYTF.

This chain connects TRBV6-5 to TRBJ2-7; D perhaps matches TRBD1 (5 bases). Trimming shortened V by 4 bases and J by 5 bases, and 12 bases separated the two germline ends. The CDR3 runs 13 residues. The germline CDR1 and CDR2 sequences are MNHEY and SVGAGI. This CDR3 is CASSLLGRDEQYF. The CDR3 region has the DNA TGTGCCAGCAGTTTACTGGGCAGGGACGAGCAGTACTTC.

This chain joins TRBV7-2 and TRBJ1-4; D gene ambiguous. V dropped 5 bases and J dropped 0 bases, with 13 bases sitting between them. The CDR3 sequence is 16 residues long. Germline V lookup: CDR1 SGHTA, CDR2 FQGNSA. The CDR3 sequence: CASSLVPGTTNEKLFF. The CDR3 region has the DNA TGTGCCAGCAGCCTCGTACCAGGAACAACTAATGAAAAACTGTTTTTT.

The gene calls are TRBV6-1 and TRBJ2-2, with 9 bases identical to TRBD1. This CDR3 region has 15 residues. Trimming removed 5 bases from V and 5 bases from J; junction bases left unmatched: 6. Germline CDR1 MNHNS, CDR2 SASEGT. The CDR3: CASSLTGGTTGELFF. CDR3 bases: TGTGCCAGCAGTTTGACAGGGGGAACGACCGGGGAGCTGTTTTTT.

This chain joins TRBV5-6 and TRBJ1-2; TRBD1 might be the D (5 bases). Deletions cut 4 bases from V and 6 bases from J, with 10 bases between. Germline lookup yields CDR1 SGHDT and CDR2 YYEEEE. The CDR3 covers 12 residues. CDR3 residues: CASSLGGDGYTF. The DNA of the CDR3 is TGTGCCAGCAGCCTTGGGGGGGATGGCTACACCTTC.

The V call is TRBV6-5, the J call TRBJ1-2; a weak D match, TRBD1 (5 bases). V lost 8 bases to trimming and J lost 3 bases, with 7 bases between them. The CDR3 is 11 amino acids. Germline CDR1 and CDR2: MNHEY and SVGAGI. The CDR3 DNA reads as TGTGCCAGCTCGGGGGACTATGGCTACACCTTC. Protein product: CASSGDYGYTF.

The J gene is TRBJ2-1, the V gene TRBV7-2; TRBD1 aligns across 9 bases. This CDR3 is built from 17 residues. V gave up 2 bases and J gave up 4 bases; unmatched junction bases: 9. CDR1 and CDR2 from the germline V gene are SGHTA and FQGNSA. CDR3 in amino acids: CASSLKLGDRAYNEQFF. The CDR3 DNA sequence: TGTGCCAGCAGCTTAAAACTAGGGGACAGGGCATACAATGAGCAGTTCTTC.

V and J are TRBV4-3 and TRBJ2-1; no clear D. V lost 0 bases and J lost 4, with 19 bases in between. CDR3 length: 18 residues. Germline CDR1 reads LGHNA; CDR2 reads YSLEER. The CDR3 nucleotides are TGCGCCAGCAGCCAAGAGGTAACACAGTCCCTTCCGTACAATGAGCAGTTCTTC. It yields the protein CASSQEVTQSLPYNEQFF.